This T cell receptor (beta chain) derives from a study of T-cell reconstitution after alpha-beta-depleted transplantation in children. Study-level points and caveats: Reported findings indicate that, about two months after transplant, alpha-beta T cells came from several hundred expanded clones, which were derived from non-depleted graft cells. Counts and diversity of T cells one year after transplant came mostly from newly produced T cells.

Unique molecular identifiers were built into the TCRbeta library. Each CDR3 protein is one row after TCRdb ran MiXCR on the PCR reads. Of 700,000 to 950,000 distinct CDR3 sequences in the sample, roughly 15% are singletons; the top ten hold about 4.6%. Germline-derived CDR1 and CDR2 are DFQATT and SNEGSKA (reference sequence). This CDR3 spans 13 amino acids. Trimming cost V 7 bases and J 3 bases, with 16 bases left between them. With respect to this clonotype: Its matching antigen is unknown.

Material: PBMCs, mostly from graft donor cells, obtained 360 days after TCRalphabeta/CD19-depleted stem cell transplant. The chain carries TRBV20-1 and TRBJ2-7; a possible D gene is TRBD2 (5 bases). The receptor was isolated from a male patient between 5 and 17 years old who had a stem cell transplant for acute lymphoblastic leukemia, so the T cells may come from the graft donor. CDR3 sequence: CSGDGPGDYEQYF. CDR3 sequence (DNA): TGCAGTGGAGACGGGCCCGGGGACTACGAGCAGTACTTC.